What follows describes a single T cell receptor beta chain. Profiled with immunoSEQ multiplex PCR; TCRdb holds only in-frame clones, not every one. Among hundreds of thousands of clones, around 87% were seen once, and the ten largest hold 0.0094%. This record belongs to a study of shared T cell receptors in the human thymus. A further study also used this sample, focusing on human thymus T cells. Per that study: The donors were infants in Finland with congenital heart defects, otherwise immunologically healthy. Thymus tissue was removed during corrective cardiac surgery. Thymic and blood repertoires seemed to show skewed V and J gene use. Highly overlapping thymic repertoires in unrelated individuals were reported by related research.

Sequences were obtained from thymocytes. This sequence was found in a boy in the first two years of life with a congenital heart defect.

The CDR3 DNA reads as TGTGCCAGCAGCTTACGCGTCAGGTGGCATGAGCAGTTCTTC. Its translation is CASSLRVRWHEQFF. The V call is TRBV11-2, the J call TRBJ2-1, with D uncertain. The CDR3 has 14 amino acids. Germline V CDR1 and CDR2: SGHAT, FQNNGV. Trimming removed 2 bases from V and 8 bases from J, with 13 bases in between. Looking up the rest from reference TRBV11-2 and TRBJ2-1 gives the full variable domain: EAGVAQSPRYKIIEKRQSVAFWCNPISGHATLYWYQQILGQGPKLLIQFQNNGVVDDSQLPKDRFSAERLKGVDSTLKIQPAKLEDSAVYLCASSLRVRWHEQFFGPGTRLTVL.